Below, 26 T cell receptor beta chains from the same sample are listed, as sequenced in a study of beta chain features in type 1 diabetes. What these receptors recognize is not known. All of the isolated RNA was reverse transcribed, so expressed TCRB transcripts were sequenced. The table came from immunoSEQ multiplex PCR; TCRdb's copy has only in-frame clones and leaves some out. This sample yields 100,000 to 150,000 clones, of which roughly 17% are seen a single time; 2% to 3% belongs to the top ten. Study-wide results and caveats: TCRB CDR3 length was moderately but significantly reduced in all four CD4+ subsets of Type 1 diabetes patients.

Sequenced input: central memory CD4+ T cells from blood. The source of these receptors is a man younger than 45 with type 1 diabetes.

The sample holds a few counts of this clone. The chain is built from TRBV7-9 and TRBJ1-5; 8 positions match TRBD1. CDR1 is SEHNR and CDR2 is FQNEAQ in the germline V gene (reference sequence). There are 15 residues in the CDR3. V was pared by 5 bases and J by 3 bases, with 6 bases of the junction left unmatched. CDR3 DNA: TGTGCCAGCAGCACCGGGACAGGCGTCAATCAGCCCCAGCATTTT. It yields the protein CASSTGTGVNQPQHF.

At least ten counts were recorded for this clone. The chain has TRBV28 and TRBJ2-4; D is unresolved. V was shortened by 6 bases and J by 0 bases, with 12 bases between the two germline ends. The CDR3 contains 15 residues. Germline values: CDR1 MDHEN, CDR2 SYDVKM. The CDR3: CASSRRSLAKNIQYF. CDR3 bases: TGTGCCAGCAGCAGGAGATCCTTAGCCAAAAACATTCAGTACTTC.

The CDR3 spells CASSYGDSLNEQYF. The CDR3 nucleotides are TGTGCCAGCAGTTATGGGGACAGCCTGAACGAGCAGTACTTC. The V call is TRBV6-5, the J call TRBJ2-7, with 7 positions matching TRBD1. V lost 3 bases to trimming and J lost 5 bases; unmatched junction nucleotides: 7. The germline CDR1 and CDR2 sequences are MNHEY and SVGAGI. There are 14 residues in the CDR3.

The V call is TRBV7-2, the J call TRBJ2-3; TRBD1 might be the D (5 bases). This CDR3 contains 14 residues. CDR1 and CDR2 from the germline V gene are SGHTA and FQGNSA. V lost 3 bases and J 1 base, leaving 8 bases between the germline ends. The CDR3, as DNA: TGTGCCAGCAGCTTCCAACAGGGCACAGATACGCAGTATTTT. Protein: CASSFQQGTDTQYF.

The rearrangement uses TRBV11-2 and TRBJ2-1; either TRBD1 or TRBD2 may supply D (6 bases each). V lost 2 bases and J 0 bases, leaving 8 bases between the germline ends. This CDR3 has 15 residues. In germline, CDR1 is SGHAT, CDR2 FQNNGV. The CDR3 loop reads CASSLSGASYNEQFF. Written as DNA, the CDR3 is TGTGCCAGCAGCTTATCGGGGGCCTCCTACAATGAGCAGTTCTTC.

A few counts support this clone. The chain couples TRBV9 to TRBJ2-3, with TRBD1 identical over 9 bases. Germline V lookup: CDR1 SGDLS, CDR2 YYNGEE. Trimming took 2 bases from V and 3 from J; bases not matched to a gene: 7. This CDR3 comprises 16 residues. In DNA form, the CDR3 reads TGTGCCAGCAGCGTCCGGGACAGGGAGTTTACAGATACGCAGTATTTT. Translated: CASSVRDREFTDTQYF.

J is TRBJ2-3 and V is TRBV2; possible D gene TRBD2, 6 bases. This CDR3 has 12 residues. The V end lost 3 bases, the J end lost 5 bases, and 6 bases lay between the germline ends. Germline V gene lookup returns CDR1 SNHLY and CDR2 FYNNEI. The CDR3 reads CASSEGLDTQYF. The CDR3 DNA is TGTGCCAGCAGTGAGGGACTAGATACGCAGTATTTT.

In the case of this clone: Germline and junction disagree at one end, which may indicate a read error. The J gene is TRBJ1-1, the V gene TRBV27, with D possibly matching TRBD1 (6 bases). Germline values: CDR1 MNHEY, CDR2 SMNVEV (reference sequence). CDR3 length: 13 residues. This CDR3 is CASNLQGGTEAFF. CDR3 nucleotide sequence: TGTGCCAGCAATTTACAGGGAGGCACTGAAGCTTTCTTT.

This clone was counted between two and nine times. The CDR3 DNA reads as TGCAGCGTTGACGACACCAACTATGGCTACACCTTC. It translates to CSVDDTNYGYTF. V is TRBV29-1 and J is TRBJ1-2; the D is unclear. Germline CDR1 is SQVTM and CDR2 is ANQGSEA. This CDR3 spans 12 amino acids. The V end lost 3 bases, the J end lost 2 bases, and 7 bases lay between the germline ends.

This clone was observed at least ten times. The CDR3 nucleotides are TGTGCCATCAGTCCCAGACAGGGAAACTCTGGGGCCAACGTCCTGACTTTC. Amino acids: CAISPRQGNSGANVLTF. The chain couples TRBV10-3 to TRBJ2-6, with 7 bases matching TRBD1. The CDR3 loop spans 17 amino acids. Germline V gene data show CDR1 as ENHRY and CDR2 as SYGVKD. V lost 5 bases and J lost 0; bases outside the gene matches: 7.

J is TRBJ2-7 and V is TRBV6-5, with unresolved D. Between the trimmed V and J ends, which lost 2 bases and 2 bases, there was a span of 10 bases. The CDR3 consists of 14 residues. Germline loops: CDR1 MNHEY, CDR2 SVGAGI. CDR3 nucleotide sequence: TGTGCCAGCAGTTACCATTTGGAAGCCTACGAGCAGTACTTC. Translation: CASSYHLEAYEQYF.

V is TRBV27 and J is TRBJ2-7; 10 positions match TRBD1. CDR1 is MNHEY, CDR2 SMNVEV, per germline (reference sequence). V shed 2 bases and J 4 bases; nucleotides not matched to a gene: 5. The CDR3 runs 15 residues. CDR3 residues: CASSLGTGVGYEQYF. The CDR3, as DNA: TGTGCCAGCAGTTTAGGGACAGGGGTAGGGTACGAGCAGTACTTC.

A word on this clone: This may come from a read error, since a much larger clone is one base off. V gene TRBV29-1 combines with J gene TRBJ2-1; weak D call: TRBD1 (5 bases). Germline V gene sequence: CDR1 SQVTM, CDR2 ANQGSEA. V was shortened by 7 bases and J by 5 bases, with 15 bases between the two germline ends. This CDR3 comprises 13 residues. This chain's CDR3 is CSGDRQGNNEQFF. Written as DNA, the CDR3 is TGCAGCGGTGATAGGCAGGGAAACAATGAGCAGTTCTTC.

As DNA, the CDR3 is TGTGCCAGCAGCTTAGCCAGGGAAAGGCCCGGGGAGCTGTTTTTT. Translating it yields CASSLARERPGELFF. The chain couples TRBV7-2 to TRBJ2-2; perhaps TRBD1 as D (5 bases). This CDR3 is 15 amino acids long. Trimming cost V 0 bases and J 6 bases, with 11 bases left between them. The V gene's germline CDR1 is SGHTA and CDR2 FQGNSA. Complete variable domain (other parts from reference TRBV7-2 and TRBJ2-2): GAGVSQSPSNKVTEKGKDVELRCDPISGHTALYWYRQSLGQGLEFLIYFQGNSAPDKSGLPSDRFSAERTGGSVSTLTIQRTQQEDSAVYLCASSLARERPGELFFGEGSRLTVL.

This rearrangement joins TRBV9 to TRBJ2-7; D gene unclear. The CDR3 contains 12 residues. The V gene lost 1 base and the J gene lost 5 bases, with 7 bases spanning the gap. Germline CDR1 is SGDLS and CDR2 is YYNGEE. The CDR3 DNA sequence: TGTGCCAGCAGCGTACAAGGAGACGAGCAGTACTTC. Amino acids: CASSVQGDEQYF.

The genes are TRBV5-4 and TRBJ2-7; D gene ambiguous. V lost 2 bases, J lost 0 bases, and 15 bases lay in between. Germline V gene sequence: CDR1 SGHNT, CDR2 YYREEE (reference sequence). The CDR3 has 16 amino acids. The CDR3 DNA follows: TGTGCCAGCAGCTTAAGAGCCCGGTACAACTCCTACGAGCAGTACTTC. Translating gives CASSLRARYNSYEQYF.

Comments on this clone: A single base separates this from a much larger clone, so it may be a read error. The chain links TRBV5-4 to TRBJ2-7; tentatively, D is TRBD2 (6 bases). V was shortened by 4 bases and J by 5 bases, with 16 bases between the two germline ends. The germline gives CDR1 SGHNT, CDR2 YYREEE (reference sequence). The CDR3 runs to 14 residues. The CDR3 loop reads CASSPDPGGDEQYF. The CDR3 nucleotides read TGTGCCAGCAGCCCGGACCCGGGCGGGGACGAGCAGTACTTC.

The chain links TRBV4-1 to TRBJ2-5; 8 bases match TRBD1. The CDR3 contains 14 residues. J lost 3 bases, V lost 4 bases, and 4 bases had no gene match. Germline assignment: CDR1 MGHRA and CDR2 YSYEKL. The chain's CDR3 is CASSLEDREETQYF. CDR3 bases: TGCGCCAGCAGCCTCGAGGACAGGGAAGAGACCCAGTACTTC.

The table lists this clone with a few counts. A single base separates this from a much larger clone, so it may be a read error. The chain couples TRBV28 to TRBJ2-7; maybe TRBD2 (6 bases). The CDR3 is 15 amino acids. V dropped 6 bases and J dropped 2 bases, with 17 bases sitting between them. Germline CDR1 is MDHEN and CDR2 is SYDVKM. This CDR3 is CASRLPSGTAYEQYF. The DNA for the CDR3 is TGTGCCAGCAGATTGCCATCCGGGACTGCCTACGAGCAGTACTTC.

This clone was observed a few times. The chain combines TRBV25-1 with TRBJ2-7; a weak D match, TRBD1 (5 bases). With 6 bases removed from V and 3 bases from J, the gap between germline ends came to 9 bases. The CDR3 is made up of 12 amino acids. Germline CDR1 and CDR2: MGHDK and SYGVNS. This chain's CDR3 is CASSRQGYEQYF. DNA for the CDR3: TGTGCCAGCAGCCGGCAGGGCTACGAGCAGTACTTC.

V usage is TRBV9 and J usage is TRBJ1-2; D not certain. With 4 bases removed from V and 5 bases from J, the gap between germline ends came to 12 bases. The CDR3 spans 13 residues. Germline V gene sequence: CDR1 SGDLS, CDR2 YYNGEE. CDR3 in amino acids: CASSPRTLYGYTF. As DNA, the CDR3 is TGTGCCAGCAGCCCCCGGACCCTGTATGGCTACACCTTC.

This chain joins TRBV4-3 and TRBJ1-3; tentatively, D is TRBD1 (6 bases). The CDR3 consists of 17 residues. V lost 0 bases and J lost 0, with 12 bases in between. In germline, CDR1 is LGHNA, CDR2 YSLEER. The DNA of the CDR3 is TGCGCCAGCAGCCAAGATGTCGGACAGCGCTCTGGAAACACCATATATTTT. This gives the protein CASSQDVGQRSGNTIYF.

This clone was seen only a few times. The CDR3 bases are TGTGCCAGCAGCGTAGCGGGGGGAGCGCAGTATTTT. It is translated as CASSVAGGAQYF. V gene TRBV9 combines with J gene TRBJ2-3, with 7 bases that match TRBD2. The J segment lost 10 bases and the V segment lost 0 bases, leaving 2 bases of the junction unmatched. The CDR3 sequence is 12 residues long. In germline, CDR1 is SGDLS, CDR2 YYNGEE. The full variable domain, its missing parts supplied by reference TRBV9 and TRBJ2-3, is DSGVTQTPKHLITATGQRVTLRCSPRSGDLSVYWYQQSLDQGLQFLIQYYNGEERAKGNILERFSAQQFPDLHSELNLSSLELGDSALYFCASSVAGGAQYFGPGTRLTVL.

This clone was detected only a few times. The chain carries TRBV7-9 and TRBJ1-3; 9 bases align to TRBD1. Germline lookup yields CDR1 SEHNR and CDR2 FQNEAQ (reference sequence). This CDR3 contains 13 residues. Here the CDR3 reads CALDRGNGNTIYF. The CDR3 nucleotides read TGTGCTCTAGACAGGGGGAATGGAAACACCATATATTTT.

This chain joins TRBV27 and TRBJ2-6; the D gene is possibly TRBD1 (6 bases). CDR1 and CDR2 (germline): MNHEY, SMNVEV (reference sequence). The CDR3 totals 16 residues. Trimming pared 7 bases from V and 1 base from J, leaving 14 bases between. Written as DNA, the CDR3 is TGTGCCAGCACCACCTCACAGGGATCTGGGGCCAACGTCCTGACTTTC. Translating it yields CASTTSQGSGANVLTF.

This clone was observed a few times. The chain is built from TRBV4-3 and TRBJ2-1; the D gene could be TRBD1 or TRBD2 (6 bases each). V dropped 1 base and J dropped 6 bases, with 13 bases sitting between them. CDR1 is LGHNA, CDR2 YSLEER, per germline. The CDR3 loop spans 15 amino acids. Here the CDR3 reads CASSQGGGRFNEQFF. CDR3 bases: TGCGCCAGCAGCCAAGGAGGGGGGAGATTCAATGAGCAGTTCTTC.